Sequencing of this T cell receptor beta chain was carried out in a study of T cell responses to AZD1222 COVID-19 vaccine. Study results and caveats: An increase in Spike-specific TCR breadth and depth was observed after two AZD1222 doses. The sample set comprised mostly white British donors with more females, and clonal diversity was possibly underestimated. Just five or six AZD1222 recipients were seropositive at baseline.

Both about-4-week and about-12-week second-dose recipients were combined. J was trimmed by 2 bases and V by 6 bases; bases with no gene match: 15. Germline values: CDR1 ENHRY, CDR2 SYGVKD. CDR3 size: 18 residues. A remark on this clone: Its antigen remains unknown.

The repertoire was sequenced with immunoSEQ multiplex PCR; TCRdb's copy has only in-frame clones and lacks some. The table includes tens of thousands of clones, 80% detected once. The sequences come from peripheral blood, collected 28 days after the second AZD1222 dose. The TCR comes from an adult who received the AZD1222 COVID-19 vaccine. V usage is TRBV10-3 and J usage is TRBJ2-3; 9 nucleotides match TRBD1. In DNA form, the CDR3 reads TGTGCCATCAGCTCGCCCTGGAGACAGGGGGTCCTCACAGATACGCAGTATTTT. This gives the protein CAISSPWRQGVLTDTQYF.